These 30 T cell receptor beta chains share one sample of origin, sequenced in a study of shared clonotypes between healthy human individuals. Naive CD8 populations comprised CD45RO-negative cells positively selected for CCR7, excluding terminally differentiated effector memory CD45RA+ cells. Data came from immunoSEQ multiplex PCR; TCRdb stores just in-frame clones and leaves some out. This table holds around 2,100,000 clones, roughly 95% found once. Sequencing used naive CD8+ T cells sorted from blood. The receptors shown here come from a man aged 18 to 29 in good health.

This clone was observed a single time. The gene calls are TRBV5-6 and TRBJ2-7, with D tentatively TRBD1 (5 bases). The CDR3 contains 14 residues. Trimming shortened V by 3 bases and J by 2 bases, and 12 bases separated the two germline ends. CDR1 is SGHDT, CDR2 YYEEEE, per germline. The CDR3 loop reads CASSYSTATYEQYF. The CDR3 bases are TGTGCCAGCAGCTACTCGACAGCTACCTACGAGCAGTACTTC.

The chain has TRBV7-9 and TRBJ2-7; D gene unclear. V lost 3 bases to trimming and J lost 2 bases, with 11 bases between them. Germline assignment: CDR1 SEHNR and CDR2 FQNEAQ (reference sequence). The CDR3 is made up of 14 amino acids. The CDR3 here is CASSFERTPYEQYF. Written as DNA, the CDR3 is TGTGCCAGCAGCTTTGAACGGACCCCCTACGAGCAGTACTTC.

The chain couples TRBV7-9 to TRBJ2-5, with 7 positions matching TRBD2. The CDR3 spans 16 residues. Germline V gives CDR1 SEHNR, CDR2 FQNEAQ (reference sequence). Germline trimming cut 5 bases from V and 5 bases from J; bases unmatched to any gene: 14. CDR3 bases: TGTGCCAGCAGCCCCCCGGAGGGAGGGGATTGGGAGACCCAGTACTTC. Protein sequence: CASSPPEGGDWETQYF.

The chain has TRBV7-6 and TRBJ2-5, with no clear D. Trimming removed 4 bases from V and 5 bases from J, with 14 bases in between. The CDR3 is 14 residues long. Germline V gives CDR1 SGHVS, CDR2 FNYEAQ. DNA for the CDR3: TGTGCCAGCAGCTCGGACGCGAGCCCGGAGACCCAGTACTTC. Amino acid sequence: CASSSDASPETQYF.

In regard to this clone: This specimen includes other DNA sequences encoding the same CDR3. This chain joins TRBV30 and TRBJ2-5, with no clear D. V dropped 5 bases and J dropped 4 bases, with 5 bases sitting between them. Germline V gives CDR1 GTSNPN, CDR2 SVGIG (reference sequence). The CDR3 length is 10 residues. The CDR3 is CAWGGETQYF. CDR3 bases: TGTGCCTGGGGTGGAGAGACCCAGTACTTC.

The V gene is TRBV9, the J gene TRBJ2-5, with 7 nucleotides matching TRBD2. The CDR3 spans 14 residues. V was clipped by 4 bases and J by 5 bases; unmatched bases: 8. From germline, CDR1 is SGDLS and CDR2 YYNGEE. The DNA for the CDR3 is TGTGCCAGCAGCTTAACAGCGGGGTGGGAGACCCAGTACTTC. Protein sequence: CASSLTAGWETQYF.

The chain uses TRBV7-9 and TRBJ2-7; unclear D gene. The CDR3 is made up of 14 amino acids. Germline values: CDR1 SEHNR, CDR2 FQNEAQ (reference sequence). V dropped 2 bases and J dropped 0 bases, with 8 bases sitting between them. CDR3 nucleotide sequence: TGTGCCAGCAGCTTACCACCGAGCTCCTACGAGCAGTACTTC. Its protein product is CASSLPPSSYEQYF.

V usage is TRBV5-1 and J usage is TRBJ1-1, with D unclear. Germline loops: CDR1 SGHRS, CDR2 YFSETQ. V lost 0 bases to trimming and J lost 1 base, with 13 bases between them. The CDR3 totals 16 residues. CDR3 residues: CASSLAPPRENTEAFF. The CDR3, as DNA: TGCGCCAGCAGCTTGGCTCCCCCCCGGGAGAACACTGAAGCTTTCTTT.

The chain combines TRBV19 with TRBJ1-5; D is perhaps TRBD1 (6 bases). Germline CDR1 and CDR2: LNHDA and SQIVND (reference sequence). The CDR3 covers 14 residues. V gave up 4 bases and J gave up 5 bases, with 12 bases separating them. The CDR3 protein is CASSTWTVDQPQHF. The CDR3 DNA sequence: TGTGCCAGTAGTACTTGGACAGTGGATCAGCCCCAGCATTTT.

The chain uses TRBV7-8 and TRBJ2-5; D ambiguous. The CDR3 consists of 14 residues. CDR1 is SGHVS, CDR2 FQNEAQ, per germline. Trimming pared 0 bases from V and 5 bases from J, leaving 10 bases between. The CDR3, as DNA: TGTGCCAGCAGCTTAGCACTGGAGCCGGAGACCCAGTACTTC. Its translation: CASSLALEPETQYF.

The chain joins TRBV6-8 to TRBJ2-7, with 15 nucleotides matching TRBD2. The germline V gene has CDR1 MNHGY and CDR2 SAAAGT. The CDR3 sequence is 17 residues long. The V and J ends lost 7 bases and 5 bases, in that order; junction bases with no gene match: 12. CDR3 amino acids: CASTLTGLAGGPNEQYF. The DNA for the CDR3 is TGTGCCAGCACCTTGACCGGACTAGCGGGAGGGCCCAACGAGCAGTACTTC.

As for this clone: Different DNA sequences within this sample yield the same CDR3. The chain employs TRBV9 and TRBJ2-5; D uncertain. Germline V lookup: CDR1 SGDLS, CDR2 YYNGEE. Trimming pared 4 bases from V and 5 bases from J, leaving 6 bases between. The CDR3 covers 11 residues. DNA for the CDR3: TGTGCCAGCAGCTTAACGGAGACCCAGTACTTC. This codes for CASSLTETQYF.

The rearrangement links TRBV27 to TRBJ1-1, with 8 bases aligning to TRBD1. The V and J ends lost 5 bases and 4 bases, in that order; junction bases with no gene match: 3. The CDR3 sequence is 13 residues long. In germline, CDR1 is MNHEY, CDR2 SMNVEV (reference sequence). Written as DNA, the CDR3 is TGTGCCAGCAGTCACCAGGGGGCCACTGAAGCTTTCTTT. It translates to CASSHQGATEAFF.

For this clone: Other DNA variants within this sample encode the same CDR3. The CDR3 sequence is CASSPPVSYEQYF. CDR3 in DNA: TGTGCCAGCAGCCCACCTGTCTCCTACGAGCAGTACTTC. The chain joins TRBV13 to TRBJ2-7; D call uncertain. CDR1 and CDR2 from the germline V gene are PRHDT and FYEKMQ (reference sequence). Trimming took 5 bases from V and 0 from J, leaving 8 bases between them. The CDR3 totals 13 residues.

The chain links TRBV7-9 to TRBJ2-5; 7 positions match TRBD1. The CDR3 has 18 amino acids. With V trimmed by 5 bases and J by 0 bases, 15 bases remained unmatched. Germline lookup yields CDR1 SEHNR and CDR2 FQNEAQ (reference sequence). This chain's CDR3 is CASSPTTGLSDDQETQYF. CDR3 nucleotide sequence: TGTGCCAGCAGCCCGACGACAGGGTTGTCCGACGACCAAGAGACCCAGTACTTC.

The table lists this clone with a count of one. The rearrangement uses TRBV28 and TRBJ2-7, with TRBD1 matching 9 bases. The V and J ends lost 3 bases and 5 bases, in that order; junction bases with no gene match: 5. CDR1 and CDR2 (germline): MDHEN, SYDVKM. The CDR3 contains 14 residues. CDR3 DNA: TGTGCCAGCAGTTTGGGACAGGGAATCCACGAGCAGTACTTC. It specifies CASSLGQGIHEQYF.

The chain combines TRBV5-5 with TRBJ1-2; 9 bases line up with TRBD1. The germline gives CDR1 SGHKS, CDR2 YYEKEE (reference sequence). With 2 bases clipped from V and 8 bases from J, the junction kept 7 bases outside the gene matches. The CDR3 is 14 residues long. CDR3 sequence reads: CASSLPGTGIGYTF. The CDR3 nucleotides read TGTGCCAGCAGCTTACCCGGGACAGGGATAGGCTACACCTTC.

This rearrangement joins TRBV7-6 to TRBJ1-1; tentative D call: TRBD1 (5 bases). The CDR3 consists of 15 residues. Germline V gene sequence: CDR1 SGHVS, CDR2 FNYEAQ. V gave up 5 bases and J gave up 4 bases, with 17 bases separating them. CDR3 coding DNA: TGTGCCAGCAGCGTAAAGTGGGGGACGGGCACTGAAGCTTTCTTT. This sequence encodes CASSVKWGTGTEAFF.

The rearrangement links TRBV27 to TRBJ2-1; 13 bases are a match to TRBD2. Germline loops: CDR1 MNHEY, CDR2 SMNVEV (reference sequence). V trimming: 2 bases; J trimming: 7 bases; junction bases outside the gene matches: 11. The CDR3 length is 18 residues. CDR3 in DNA: TGTGCCAGCAGTTTACTTGGGACTAGCGGGATGCTGGGTAATGAGCAGTTCTTC. It specifies CASSLLGTSGMLGNEQFF.

The rearrangement links TRBV6-1 to TRBJ2-7; TRBD1 agrees at 10 bases. The CDR3 has 16 residues. V lost 4 bases to trimming and J lost 0 bases; unmatched junction nucleotides: 6. CDR1 MNHNS and CDR2 SASEGT come from the germline V gene. CDR3 residues: CASSGTGDRGSYEQYF. The CDR3 DNA reads as TGTGCCAGCAGTGGCACCGGGGACAGGGGCTCCTACGAGCAGTACTTC.

The chain has TRBV6-5 and TRBJ1-1; 8 nucleotides agree with TRBD1. The V and J ends lost 2 bases and 4 bases, in that order; junction bases with no gene match: 9. This CDR3 comprises 16 residues. The V gene's germline CDR1 is MNHEY and CDR2 SVGAGI. CDR3 sequence: CASSYIQGAPGTEAFF. In nucleotides, the CDR3 is TGTGCCAGCAGTTACATTCAGGGGGCCCCGGGCACTGAAGCTTTCTTT.

The chain uses TRBV4-2 and TRBJ2-2, with TRBD2 matching 11 bases. Germline-derived CDR1 and CDR2 are LGHNA and YNFKEQ. V lost 6 bases, J lost 6 bases, and 3 bases stayed unmatched. This CDR3 comprises 14 residues. CDR3 protein: CASRPGLAAGELFF. CDR3 DNA sequence: TGTGCCAGCAGACCGGGACTAGCGGCCGGGGAGCTGTTTTTT.

The gene calls are TRBV4-1 and TRBJ2-2; D uncertain. V was shortened by 0 bases and J by 4 bases, with 12 bases between the two germline ends. CDR1 is MGHRA, CDR2 YSYEKL, per germline. The CDR3 spans 16 residues. CDR3 sequence reads: CASSQETDRGTGELFF. The CDR3 nucleotides read TGCGCCAGCAGCCAAGAGACCGATCGAGGCACCGGGGAGCTGTTTTTT.

The chain has TRBV14 and TRBJ2-7; no reliable D call. The V gene's germline CDR1 is SGHDN and CDR2 FVKESK. V lost 0 bases to trimming and J lost 6 bases, with 6 bases between them. The CDR3 covers 12 residues. Here the CDR3 DNA reads TGTGCCAGCAGCCAAGATCGACCCGAGCAGTACTTC. It specifies CASSQDRPEQYF.

The chain uses TRBV10-3 and TRBJ2-3; D is perhaps TRBD1 or TRBD2 (5 bases each). Trimming took 4 bases from V and 5 from J, leaving 10 bases between them. CDR3 length equals 13 residues. CDR1 ENHRY and CDR2 SYGVKD come from the germline V gene. CDR3 bases: TGTGCCATCAGTGGAGGGGCTGAAGATACGCAGTATTTT. Translated: CAISGGAEDTQYF.

The rearrangement joins TRBV13 to TRBJ2-1, with 7 nucleotides matching TRBD1. The CDR3 is 15 amino acids. J was trimmed by 6 bases and V by 5 bases; bases with no gene match: 10. Germline values: CDR1 PRHDT, CDR2 FYEKMQ (reference sequence). The CDR3 nucleotides read TGTGCCAGCAGCCTAAGGACAGGCAACGCCAATGAGCAGTTCTTC. It encodes CASSLRTGNANEQFF. Complete variable domain (other parts from reference TRBV13 and TRBJ2-1): AAGVIQSPRHLIKEKRETATLKCYPIPRHDTVYWYQQGPGQDPQFLISFYEKMQSDKGSIPDRFSAQQFSDYHSELNMSSLELGDSALYFCASSLRTGNANEQFFGPGTRLTVL.

This chain links TRBV4-1 with TRBJ2-7, with D tentatively TRBD2 (6 bases). V was shortened by 1 base and J by 3 bases, with 16 bases between the two germline ends. The CDR3 totals 16 residues. Germline V gene data show CDR1 as MGHRA and CDR2 as YSYEKL. CDR3 in DNA: TGCGCCAGCAGCCAAGCGGGCGGGGAACTACTCTACGAGCAGTACTTC. It specifies CASSQAGGELLYEQYF.

V usage is TRBV2 and J usage is TRBJ1-2; 10 positions agree with TRBD1. CDR1 and CDR2 (germline): SNHLY, FYNNEI. V shed 7 bases, J shed 6 bases, and the junction held 8 bases outside the gene matches. This CDR3 comprises 14 residues. The CDR3 sequence is CASTVTGGANGYTF. The CDR3 bases are TGTGCCAGCACCGTGACAGGGGGCGCCAATGGCTACACCTTC.

The chain joins TRBV5-4 to TRBJ1-2, with a weak D call TRBD1 (6 bases). With 0 bases removed from V and 4 bases from J, the gap between germline ends came to 7 bases. Germline lookup yields CDR1 SGHNT and CDR2 YYREEE (reference sequence). CDR3 size: 13 residues. In nucleotides, the CDR3 is TGTGCCAGCAGCTTGGACAGGGTCTATGGCTACACCTTC. Its protein product is CASSLDRVYGYTF.

The chain employs TRBV2 and TRBJ1-2; a possible D gene is TRBD1 (5 bases). From germline, CDR1 is SNHLY and CDR2 FYNNEI. The CDR3 loop spans 15 amino acids. The V end lost 3 bases, the J end lost 6 bases, and 17 bases lay between the germline ends. CDR3: CASSDLTLTGDGYTF. Here the CDR3 DNA reads TGTGCCAGCAGTGATCTTACACTCACAGGCGATGGCTACACCTTC.